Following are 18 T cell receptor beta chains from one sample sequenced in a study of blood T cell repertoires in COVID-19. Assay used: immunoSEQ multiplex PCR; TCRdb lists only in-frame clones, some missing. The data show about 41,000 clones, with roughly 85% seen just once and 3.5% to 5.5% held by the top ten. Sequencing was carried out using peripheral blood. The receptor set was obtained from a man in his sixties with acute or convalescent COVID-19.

The CDR3 loop is CASSLAGQGVYEQYF. CDR3 in DNA: TGTGCCAGCAGCTTAGCAGGACAGGGAGTGTACGAGCAGTACTTC. The chain uses TRBV7-2 and TRBJ2-7; 8 positions match TRBD1. J was trimmed by 4 bases and V by 0 bases; bases with no gene match: 5. Germline CDR1 and CDR2: SGHTA and FQGNSA. This CDR3 region has 15 residues.

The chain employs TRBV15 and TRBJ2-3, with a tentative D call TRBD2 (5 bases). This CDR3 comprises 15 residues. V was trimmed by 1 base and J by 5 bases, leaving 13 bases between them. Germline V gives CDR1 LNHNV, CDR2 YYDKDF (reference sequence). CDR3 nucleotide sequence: TGTGCCACCAGCAGAGGGGGAGTTCGTGGAGATACGCAGTATTTT. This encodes CATSRGGVRGDTQYF. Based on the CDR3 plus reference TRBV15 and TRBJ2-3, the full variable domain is DAMVIQNPRYQVTQFGKPVTLSCSQTLNHNVMYWYQQKSSQAPKLLFHYYDKDFNNEADTPDNFQSRRPNTSFCFLDIRSPGLGDTAMYLCATSRGGVRGDTQYFGPGTRLTVL.

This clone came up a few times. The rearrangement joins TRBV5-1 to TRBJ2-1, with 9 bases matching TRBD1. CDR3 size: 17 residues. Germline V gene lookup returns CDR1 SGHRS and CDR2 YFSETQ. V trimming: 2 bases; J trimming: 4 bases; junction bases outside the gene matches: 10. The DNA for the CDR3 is TGCGCCAGCAGCTTCACTTCCGGGACAGGGACTTACAATGAGCAGTTCTTC. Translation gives CASSFTSGTGTYNEQFF.

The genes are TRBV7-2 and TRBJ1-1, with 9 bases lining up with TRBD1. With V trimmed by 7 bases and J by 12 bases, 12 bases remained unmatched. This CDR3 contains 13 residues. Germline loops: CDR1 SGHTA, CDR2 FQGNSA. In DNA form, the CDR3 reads TGTGCCAGCATTACAGGGGGCGCGCTCAGGACTTTCTTT. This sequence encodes CASITGGALRTFF.

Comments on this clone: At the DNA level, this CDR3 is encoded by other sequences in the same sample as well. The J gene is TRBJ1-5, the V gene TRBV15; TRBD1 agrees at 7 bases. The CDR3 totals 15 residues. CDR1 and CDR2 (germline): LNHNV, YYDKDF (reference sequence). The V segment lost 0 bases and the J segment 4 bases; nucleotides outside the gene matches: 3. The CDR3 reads CATSRDPGGNQPQHF. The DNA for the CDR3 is TGTGCCACCAGCAGAGATCCAGGGGGGAATCAGCCCCAGCATTTT.

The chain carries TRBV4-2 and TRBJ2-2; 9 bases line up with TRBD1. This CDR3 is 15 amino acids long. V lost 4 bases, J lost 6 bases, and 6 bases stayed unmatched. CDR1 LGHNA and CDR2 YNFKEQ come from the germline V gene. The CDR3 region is CASSPGTGRPGELFF. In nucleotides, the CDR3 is TGTGCCAGCAGCCCCGGGACAGGGAGGCCCGGGGAGCTGTTTTTT.

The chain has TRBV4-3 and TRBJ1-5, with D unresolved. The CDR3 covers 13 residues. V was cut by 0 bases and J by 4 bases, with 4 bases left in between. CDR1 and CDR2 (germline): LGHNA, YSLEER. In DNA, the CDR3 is TGCGCCAGCAGCCAAGAGCGGAATCAGCCCCAGCATTTT. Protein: CASSQERNQPQHF.

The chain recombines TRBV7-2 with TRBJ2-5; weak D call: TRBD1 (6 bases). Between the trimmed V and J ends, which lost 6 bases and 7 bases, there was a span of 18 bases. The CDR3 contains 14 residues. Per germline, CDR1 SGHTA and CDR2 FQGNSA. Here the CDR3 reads CASSSNRGTGTQYF. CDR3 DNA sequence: TGTGCCAGCAGTTCCAATAGGGGGACGGGGACCCAGTACTTC.

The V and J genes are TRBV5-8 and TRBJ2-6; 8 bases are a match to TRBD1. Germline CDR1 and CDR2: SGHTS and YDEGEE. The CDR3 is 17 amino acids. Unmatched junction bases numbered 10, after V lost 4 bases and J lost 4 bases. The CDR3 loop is CASSAGQGSNGANVLTF. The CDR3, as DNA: TGTGCCAGCAGCGCTGGACAGGGCTCGAACGGGGCCAACGTCCTGACTTTC.

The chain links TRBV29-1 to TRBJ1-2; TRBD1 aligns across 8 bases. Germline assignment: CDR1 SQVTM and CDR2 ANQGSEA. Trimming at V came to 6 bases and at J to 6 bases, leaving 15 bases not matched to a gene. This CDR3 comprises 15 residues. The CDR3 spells CSVKELQGAKDGYTF. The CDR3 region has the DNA TGCAGCGTAAAAGAGTTGCAGGGGGCTAAGGATGGCTACACCTTC.

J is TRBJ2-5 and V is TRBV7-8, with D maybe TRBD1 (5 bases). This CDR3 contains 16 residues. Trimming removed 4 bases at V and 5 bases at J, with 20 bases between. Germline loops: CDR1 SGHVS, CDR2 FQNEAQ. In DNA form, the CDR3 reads TGTGCCAGCAGCTCACAATTCATGGGGTCAGGGGAGACCCAGTACTTC. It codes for CASSSQFMGSGETQYF.

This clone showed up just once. The CDR3 DNA reads as TGTGCCAGCAGCCAGGGACAGAGTAGCACTGAAGCTTTCTTT. Translating gives CASSQGQSSTEAFF. This chain connects TRBV3-1 (or the pseudogene TRBV3-2) to TRBJ1-1, with 7 bases aligning to TRBD1. V lost 3 bases and J lost 4; bases outside the gene matches: 5. Germline CDR1 and CDR2: LGHDT and YNNKEL (reference sequence). CDR3 size: 14 residues.

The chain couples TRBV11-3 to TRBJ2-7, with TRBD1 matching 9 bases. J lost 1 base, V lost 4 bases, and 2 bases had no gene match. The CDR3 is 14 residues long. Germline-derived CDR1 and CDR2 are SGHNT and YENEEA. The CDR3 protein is CASSSGQGSYEQYF. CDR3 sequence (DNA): TGTGCCAGCAGCTCGGGACAGGGATCCTACGAGCAGTACTTC.

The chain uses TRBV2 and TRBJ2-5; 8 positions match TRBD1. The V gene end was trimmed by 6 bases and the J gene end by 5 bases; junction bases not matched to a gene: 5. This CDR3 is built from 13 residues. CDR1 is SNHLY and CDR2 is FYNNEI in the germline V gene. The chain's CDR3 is CASSSGGQETQYF. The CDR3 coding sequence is TGTGCCAGCAGCTCAGGGGGCCAGGAGACCCAGTACTTC.

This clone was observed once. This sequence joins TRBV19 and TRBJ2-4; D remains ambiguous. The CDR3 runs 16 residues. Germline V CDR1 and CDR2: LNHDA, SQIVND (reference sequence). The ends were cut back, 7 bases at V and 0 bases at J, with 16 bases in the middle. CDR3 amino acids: CASTPAAVLAKNIQYF. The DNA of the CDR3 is TGTGCCAGTACCCCCGCCGCGGTACTAGCCAAAAACATTCAGTACTTC. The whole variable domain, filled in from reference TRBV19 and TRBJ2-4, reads DGGITQSPKYLFRKEGQNVTLSCEQNLNHDAMYWYRQDPGQGLRLIYYSQIVNDFQKGDIAEGYSVSREKKESFPLTVTSAQKNPTAFYLCASTPAAVLAKNIQYFGAGTRLSVL.

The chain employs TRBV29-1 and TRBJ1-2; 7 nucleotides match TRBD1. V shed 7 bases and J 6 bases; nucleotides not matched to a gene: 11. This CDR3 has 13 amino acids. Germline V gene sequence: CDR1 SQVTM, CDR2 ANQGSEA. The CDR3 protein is CSGDEGAPDGYTF. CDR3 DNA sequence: TGCAGCGGCGATGAGGGGGCCCCTGATGGCTACACCTTC.

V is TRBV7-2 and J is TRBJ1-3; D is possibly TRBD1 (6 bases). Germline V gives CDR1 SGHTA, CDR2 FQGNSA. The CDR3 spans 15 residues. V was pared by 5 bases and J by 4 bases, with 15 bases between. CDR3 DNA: TGTGCCAGCAGCCCGGACAGCGCGGCGGGAAACACCATATATTTT. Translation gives CASSPDSAAGNTIYF.

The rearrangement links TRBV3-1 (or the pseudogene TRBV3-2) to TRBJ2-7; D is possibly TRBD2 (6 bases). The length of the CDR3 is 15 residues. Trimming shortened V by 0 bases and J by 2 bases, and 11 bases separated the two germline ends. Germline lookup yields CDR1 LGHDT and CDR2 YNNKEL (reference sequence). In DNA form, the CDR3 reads TGTGCCAGCAGCCAAGATTCGCGGGGAACCTACGAGCAGTACTTC. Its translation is CASSQDSRGTYEQYF.